This T cell receptor beta chain was sequenced during a study of metastatic and nonmetastatic thyroid tumors. V shed 0 bases and J shed 10 bases, with 13 bases lying between them. This CDR3 is 14 amino acids long. TCRdb re-clonotyped the PCR reads through MiXCR. The data show 30,000 or so clones, with over 25% seen just once and approximately 7.8% held by the top ten. Patients underwent thyroid surgery, and none had received any treatment before it. The TCR comes from a female donor with papillary thyroid cancer or a benign thyroid nodule (not recorded which). Some clones in this sample may be carry-over from other donors' samples. The rearrangement links TRBV12-3 or TRBV12-4 to TRBJ1-5; no firm D call. Sequencing was carried out using blood. The CDR3 here is CASSLAWPFDPQHF. The CDR3 DNA follows: TGTGCCAGCAGTTTAGCGTGGCCCTTTGATCCCCAGCATTTT.